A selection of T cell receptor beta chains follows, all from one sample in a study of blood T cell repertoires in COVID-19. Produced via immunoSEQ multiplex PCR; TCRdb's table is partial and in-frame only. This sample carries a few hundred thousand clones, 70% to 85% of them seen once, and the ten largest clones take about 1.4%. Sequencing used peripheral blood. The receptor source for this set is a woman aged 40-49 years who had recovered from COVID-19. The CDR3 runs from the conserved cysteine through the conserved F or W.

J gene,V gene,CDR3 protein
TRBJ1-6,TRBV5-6,CASSSDRASPLHF
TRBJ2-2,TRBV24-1,CATSDTQTFGQGRTGELFF
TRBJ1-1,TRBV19,CASSTKGQNTEAFF
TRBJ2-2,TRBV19,CASSSRDTGELFF
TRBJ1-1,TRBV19,CASSINTGIYLNTEAFF
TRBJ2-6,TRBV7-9,CASSLALAGAGANVLTF
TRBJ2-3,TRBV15,CATSSRQGADTQYF
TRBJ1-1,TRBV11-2,CASSLRGFLTEAFF
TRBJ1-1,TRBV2,CASSDREVGTEAFF
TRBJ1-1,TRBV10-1,CASSESGMNTEAFF
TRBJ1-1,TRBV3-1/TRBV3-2,CASSQSRGARAFF
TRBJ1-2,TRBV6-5,CASSYSRGYGYTF
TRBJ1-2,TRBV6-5,CASQQQGGGYTF
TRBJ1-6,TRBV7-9,CASSQQGAYSPLHF
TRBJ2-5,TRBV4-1,CASSQEEAGFEVQETQYF
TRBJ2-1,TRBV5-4,CASSLLAGGLNEQFF
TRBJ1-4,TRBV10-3,CAISEEVEKLFF
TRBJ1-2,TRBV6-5,CASSYSGQGGGYGYTF
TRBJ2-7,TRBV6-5,CASSQTGPSSYEQYF
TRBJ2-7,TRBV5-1,CASSMSSASYEQYF
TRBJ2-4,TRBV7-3,CASSPTIAKNIQYF
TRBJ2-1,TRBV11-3,CASSSSGSYNEQFF
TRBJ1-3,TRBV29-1,CSVANLTGAGGNTIYF
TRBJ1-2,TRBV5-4,CASSSLQGAGHGYTF
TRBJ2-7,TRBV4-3,CASSQNFRGEQYF
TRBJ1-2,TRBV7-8,CASSLQGGYGYTF
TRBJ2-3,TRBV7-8,CASSPVQDLGLSGTDTQYF
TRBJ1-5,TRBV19,CASSIRVENQPQHF
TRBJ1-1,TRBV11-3,CASSLDIGGTEAFF
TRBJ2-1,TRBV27,CASSYSGSYNEQFF
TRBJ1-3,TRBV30,CAWDRVSGNTIYF
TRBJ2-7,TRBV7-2,CASSLRGRTDEQYF
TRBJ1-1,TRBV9,CASSAVQENTEAFF
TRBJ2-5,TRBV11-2,CASSPGQGEETQYF
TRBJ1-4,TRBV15,CATSRDGGRGEKLFF
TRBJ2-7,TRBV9,CASSPRTSGGYEQYF
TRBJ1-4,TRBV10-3,CAISEGGANEKLFF
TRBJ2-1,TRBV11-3,CASSKGQGFYHEQFF
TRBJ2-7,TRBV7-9,CASSRGLASYEQYF
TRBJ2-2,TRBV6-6,CASSYPKTGNTGELFF
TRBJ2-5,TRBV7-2,CASSLAGGLETQYF
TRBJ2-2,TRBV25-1,CASRTGTSGTGELFF
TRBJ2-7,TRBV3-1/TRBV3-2,CASSQGYRVVSEQYF
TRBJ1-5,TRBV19,CASSVQASNQPQHF